A selection of T cell receptor beta chains follows, all from one sample in a study of CD8+CD57+ T cells in acquired aplastic anemia. TCRdb reanalysed the reads using MiXCR and keeps one entry per CDR3 protein. This sample carries around 180,000 distinct CDR3 sequences, 63% of them seen once, and the ten largest clones take 35% to 50%. The material sequenced was sorted CD4+, CD8+, or CD8+CD57+ T cells (not recorded which) from PBMCs. These receptors all stem from a human donor in good health. The CDR3 runs from the conserved cysteine through the conserved F or W. The order of the fields is clone size, V gene, D gene, CDR3 length, J gene, CDR3 DNA, CDR3 protein. D genes are given only for firm matches. The size entry is marked missing in some rows and otherwise reads once, few, many or a size class.

-	TRBV7-2	-	15	TRBJ1-2	TGTGCCAGCAGCTCACAGGTACAGGGACCCTATGGCTACACCTTC	CASSSQVQGPYGYTF
once	TRBV5-1	TRBD1	14	TRBJ1-2	TGCGCCAGCAGCTTGTACAGGGGCTCCACTGGCTACACCTTC	CASSLYRGSTGYTF
many	TRBV12-3/TRBV12-4	TRBD1	14	TRBJ2-5	TGTGCCAGCAGTTTAGGGGACAGCCAAGAGACCCAGTACTTC	CASSLGDSQETQYF
few	TRBV15	TRBD1	15	TRBJ1-5	TGTGCCACCAGCACTTGGGACAGGGAGAATCAGCCCCAGCATTTT	CATSTWDRENQPQHF
-	TRBV6-5	TRBD1	14	TRBJ1-1	TGTGCCAGCAGTGACAGGGGGAGGAACACTGAAGCTTTCTTT	CASSDRGRNTEAFF
medium-sized	TRBV7-8	TRBD1	14	TRBJ2-7	TGTGCCAGCAGCTTCGGGACAGGGACCTACGAGCAGTACTTC	CASSFGTGTYEQYF
-	TRBV10-1	-	13	TRBJ2-1	TGCGCCAGCAGTGAGTCGGGCAAAGCTGAGCAGTTCTTC	CASSESGKAEQFF
few	TRBV4-1	TRBD1	16	TRBJ2-7	TGCGCCAGCAGCCGTTCACAGGGGGCCACATATAATGAGCAGTACTTC	CASSRSQGATYNEQYF
-	TRBV9	-	14	TRBJ2-5	TGTGCCAGCAGCGTAGGGTGGGGACAAGAGACCCAGTACTTC	CASSVGWGQETQYF
-	TRBV24-1	TRBD1	15	TRBJ2-7	TGTGCCACCTCTGCTGCAGGGGGCAAAGACTACGAGCAGTACTTC	CATSAAGGKDYEQYF
-	TRBV9	TRBD1	18	TRBJ1-1	TGTGCCAGCAGGTATCCGGACAGGGGGTATTCTATGAACACTGAAGCTTTCTTT	CASRYPDRGYSMNTEAFF
-	TRBV7-2	-	13	TRBJ2-5	TGTGCCAGCAGCTTAGCGGTGGGGGAGACCCAGTGCTTC	CASSLAVGETQCF
-	TRBV6-1	-	13	TRBJ1-2	TGTGCCAGCAGTTCCTCCAGGTTCTATGGCTACACCTTC	CASSSSRFYGYTF
few	TRBV12-3/TRBV12-4	-	13	TRBJ2-7	TGTGCCAGCAGAGAAAGGGGTTTCGGCGAGCAGTACTTC	CASRERGFGEQYF
once	TRBV2	-	13	TRBJ2-2	TGTGCCAGCAGTGTAAAAGACACCGGGGAGCTGTTTTTT	CASSVKDTGELFF
many	TRBV14	TRBD2	18	TRBJ2-1	TGTGCCAGCAGCCAAGTGGGCCCGGGACTAGCGGGAATCGATGAGCAGTTCTTC	CASSQVGPGLAGIDEQFF